The rows below give T cell receptor beta chains drawn from one sample of a study of blood T cell repertoires in COVID-19. Clones were sequenced by immunoSEQ multiplex PCR, and TCRdb holds only the in-frame ones, with some missing. The sample has under 300,000 clones, roughly 88% seen once. The sample was peripheral blood. All receptors come from a man aged 35-49 years who had recovered from COVID-19. Each CDR3 is given with its conserved first and last residue. D genes are given only for firm matches.

v_gene: TRBV7-2
d_gene: -
j_gene: TRBJ2-1
CDR3aa: CASSSPVEQFF

v_gene: TRBV27
d_gene: TRBD2
j_gene: TRBJ2-7
CDR3aa: CASSLFLAGGYEQYF

v_gene: TRBV29-1
d_gene: -
j_gene: TRBJ1-6
CDR3aa: CSVTVSGVNSPLHF

v_gene: TRBV10-1
d_gene: -
j_gene: TRBJ2-7
CDR3aa: CASSDLVDTYF

v_gene: TRBV7-2
d_gene: -
j_gene: TRBJ2-1
CDR3aa: CASSYPGRGYNEQFF

v_gene: TRBV6-7
d_gene: TRBD1
j_gene: TRBJ1-2
CDR3aa: CASSTRTEDRGNGYTF

v_gene: TRBV27
d_gene: TRBD1
j_gene: TRBJ1-4
CDR3aa: CASSPHGQGYNEKLFF

v_gene: TRBV18
d_gene: -
j_gene: TRBJ2-5
CDR3aa: CASSPPGTHYQETQYF

v_gene: TRBV4-3
d_gene: -
j_gene: TRBJ2-3
CDR3aa: CASSQDPRRGGSDTQYF

v_gene: TRBV6-6
d_gene: -
j_gene: TRBJ2-3
CDR3aa: CASMRGPGDTQYF